Listed below are T cell receptor beta chains from one sample, sequenced in a study of OX40 agonist ivuxolimab in advanced cancers. Sequencing was performed with immunoSEQ multiplex PCR; in TCRdb, only in-frame clones are kept and a portion is missing. Here the sample spans roughly 8,400 clones, 70% being singletons. This material consisted of CD4+ or CD8+ T cells sorted from blood, taken in a trial of the OX40 agonist ivuxolimab. All receptors derive from an adult with an advanced solid tumor such as melanoma, head and neck, liver or kidney cancer. CDR3s include the opening cysteine and the closing phenylalanine or tryptophan. The D gene is left open where the match is weak. A row's size may be missing; if present it is once, few, many or a size class.

clone_size,v_call,d_call,j_call,cdr3_aa,cdr3_nt
-,TRBV27,-,TRBJ2-2,CASSKDTNTGELFF,TGTGCCAGCAGTAAAGACACGAACACCGGGGAGCTGTTTTTT
-,TRBV7-6,-,TRBJ1-5,CASSLDHSNQPQHF,TGTGCCAGCAGCTTAGATCATAGCAATCAGCCCCAGCATTTT
few,TRBV21-1,-,TRBJ2-3,CASSTRDRHFLCTDTQYF,TGTGCCAGCAGCACCCGGGACAGACACTTTCTCTGCACAGATACGCAGTATTTT
-,TRBV6-1,-,TRBJ2-3,CASRSGISTDTQYF,TGTGCCAGCAGATCGGGGATTAGCACAGATACGCAGTATTTT
once,TRBV5-4,-,TRBJ1-1,CASSSLGEMNTEAFF,TGTGCCAGCAGCTCTCTCGGGGAGATGAACACTGAAGCTTTCTTT
-,TRBV4-3,-,TRBJ2-2,CASSQVNGELFF,TGCGCCAGCAGCCAAGTTAACGGGGAGCTGTTTTTT
-,TRBV28,TRBD2,TRBJ2-1,CASSLDEAGGYNEQFF,TGTGCCAGCAGTTTAGATGAAGCGGGGGGTTACAATGAGCAGTTCTTC
-,TRBV7-8,TRBD2,TRBJ2-7,CASSARTSYHEQYF,TGTGCCAGCAGCGCCCGGACTAGCTACCACGAGCAGTACTTC
few,TRBV28,TRBD1,TRBJ1-1,CASSFSGGALGAFF,TGTGCCAGCAGTTTTTCAGGGGGGGCTCTTGGAGCTTTCTTT
-,TRBV9,TRBD1,TRBJ1-2,CASSVARESGTANYGYTF,TGTGCCAGCAGCGTAGCTCGAGAGTCAGGGACAGCTAACTATGGCTACACCTTC
once,TRBV18,TRBD2,TRBJ2-3,CASSPSSLAGEDTDTQYF,TGTGCCAGCTCACCATCGTCTCTAGCGGGGGAAGATACAGATACGCAGTATTTT
-,TRBV21-1,-,TRBJ1-4,CASPGGTNEKLFF,TGTGCCAGCCCTGGGGGGACTAATGAAAAACTGTTTTTT
few,TRBV30,-,TRBJ2-1,CASKDSYNEQFF,TGTGCCAGTAAGGATTCCTACAATGAGCAGTTCTTC
few,TRBV4-1,-,TRBJ2-3,CASSQASSEDTQYF,TGCGCCAGCAGCCAAGCGAGTTCGGAGGATACGCAGTATTTT
-,TRBV4-3,-,TRBJ1-3,CASSQDQSSGNTIYF,TGCGCCAGCAGCCAAGACCAGAGCTCTGGAAACACCATATATTTT
-,TRBV11-2,-,TRBJ2-7,CASSLVGEQYF,TGTGCCAGCAGCTTAGTTGGCGAGCAGTACTTC
-,TRBV28,TRBD1,TRBJ1-6,CASNKGTAWSPLHF,TGTGCCAGCAACAAAGGGACAGCCTGGTCACCCCTCCACTTT
once,TRBV6-5,TRBD2,TRBJ2-3,CASSYSGGASDTQYF,TGTGCCAGCAGTTACTCGGGAGGGGCCTCAGATACGCAGTATTTT
-,TRBV9,-,TRBJ1-1,CASSVGVSVNTEAFF,TGTGCCAGCAGCGTAGGTGTCTCGGTGAACACTGAAGCTTTCTTT
-,TRBV2,-,TRBJ2-7,CASSDPRRDSTSYEQYF,TGTGCCAGCAGTGACCCACGGAGGGACAGTACCTCCTACGAGCAGTACTTC
-,TRBV21-1,-,TRBJ2-7,CASTRASSSYEQYF,TGTGCCAGCACCCGGGCTTCGAGCTCCTACGAGCAGTACTTC
-,TRBV7-9,-,TRBJ2-7,CASSSSLGNEQYF,TGTGCCAGCAGCTCCTCCCTGGGGAACGAGCAGTACTTC
-,TRBV19,TRBD1,TRBJ2-2,CASSTRDRVKSTGGELFF,TGTGCCAGTAGTACCCGGGACAGGGTAAAAAGTACCGGCGGGGAGCTGTTTTTT
-,TRBV2,-,TRBJ1-5,CASRWRLESNQPQHF,TGTGCCAGCCGTTGGAGACTGGAGAGCAATCAGCCCCAGCATTTT
-,TRBV4-1,TRBD2,TRBJ2-4,CASSQVLAGVRYF,TGCGCCAGCAGCCAAGTATTAGCGGGAGTTCGGTACTTC
once,TRBV27,-,TRBJ1-1,CASSPRRGGEAFF,TGTGCCAGCAGTCCGAGGAGGGGGGGTGAAGCTTTCTTT
-,TRBV30,TRBD1,TRBJ2-7,CAWSVQGGFEQYF,TGTGCCTGGAGTGTACAGGGGGGTTTCGAGCAGTACTTC
-,TRBV6-1,-,TRBJ1-5,CASSSGGSNQPQHF,TGTGCCAGCAGTTCCGGAGGAAGCAATCAGCCCCAGCATTTT
-,TRBV27,-,TRBJ2-7,CASSATASRETPNYEQYF,TGTGCCAGCAGTGCCACAGCCAGCCGGGAAACCCCTAACTACGAGCAGTACTTC
-,TRBV10-3,-,TRBJ1-1,CAIKEGGNTEAFF,TGTGCCATCAAAGAGGGAGGGAACACTGAAGCTTTCTTT
-,TRBV11-2,-,TRBJ1-2,CASSQEEGALYGYTF,TGTGCCAGCAGCCAAGAGGAAGGGGCTCTCTATGGCTACACCTTC
-,TRBV7-9,-,TRBJ1-4,CASSLGGRPEKLFF,TGTGCCAGCAGCTTAGGGGGAAGACCCGAAAAACTGTTTTTT
few,TRBV18,TRBD1,TRBJ2-1,CASSPMGQGVIGIADNEQFF,TGTGCCAGCTCACCAATGGGACAGGGGGTTATCGGAATAGCGGACAATGAGCAGTTCTTC
few,TRBV7-3,-,TRBJ2-7,CASSGDNTDYEQYF,TGTGCCAGCAGTGGAGATAACACCGACTACGAGCAGTACTTC
-,TRBV27,TRBD1,TRBJ2-1,CAIMTGLSYNEQFF,TGTGCCATCATGACAGGGCTTTCCTACAATGAGCAGTTCTTC
medium-sized,TRBV28,-,TRBJ2-5,CASSFSQETQYF,TGTGCCAGCAGTTTCTCCCAAGAGACCCAGTACTTC
many,TRBV4-3,-,TRBJ2-1,CASSQRRGRAEEQFF,TGCGCCAGCAGCCAACGGCGGGGTCGGGCGGAGGAGCAGTTCTTC
-,TRBV5-8,-,TRBJ2-1,CASLETGTPWINEQFF,TGTGCCAGCCTTGAAACAGGGACCCCTTGGATCAATGAGCAGTTCTTC
-,TRBV5-4,-,TRBJ1-2,CASSTPRGGRRVYGYTF,TGTGCCAGCAGCACCCCGCGGGGGGGGCGGCGGGTCTATGGCTACACCTTC
-,TRBV19,-,TRBJ1-1,CASSIARNTEAFF,TGTGCCAGTAGTATAGCCAGGAACACTGAAGCTTTCTTT
-,TRBV7-3,TRBD2,TRBJ2-3,CASSPSGVSTDTQYF,TGTGCCAGCAGCCCGAGCGGGGTTAGCACAGATACGCAGTATTTT
-,TRBV6-6,-,TRBJ2-2,CASSYYRPGTGELFF,TGTGCCAGCAGTTACTACCGCCCCGGGACCGGGGAGCTGTTTTTT
-,TRBV6-6,-,TRBJ2-3,CASSWVRGGTDTQYF,TGTGCCAGCAGTTGGGTGAGGGGGGGTACAGATACGCAGTATTTT
-,TRBV30,-,TRBJ2-3,CAWSVYGDTQYF,TGTGCCTGGAGTGTATATGGAGATACGCAGTATTTT
few,TRBV4-2,-,TRBJ1-6,CASSQVSFGYSPLHF,TGTGCCAGCAGCCAAGTGTCCTTTGGGTATTCACCCCTCCACTTT
-,TRBV6-5,-,TRBJ1-1,CASSYGQNTEAFF,TGTGCCAGCAGTTACGGACAGAACACTGAAGCTTTCTTT
-,TRBV2,-,TRBJ2-3,CASSEDSLYTDTQYF,TGTGCCAGCAGTGAAGACAGCCTATACACAGATACGCAGTATTTT
once,TRBV10-2,-,TRBJ2-7,CASSETPGFYEQYF,TGCGCCAGCAGTGAGACCCCTGGATTCTACGAGCAGTACTTC
-,TRBV29-1,TRBD2,TRBJ2-7,CSVRLAGTYEQYF,TGCAGCGTTAGACTAGCGGGAACCTACGAGCAGTACTTC